This TCR beta chain is drawn from a study of blood T cell repertoires in COVID-19. Study at large: Donors in the United States, Italy and Spain gave samples during acute or convalescent COVID-19. PBMCs, B-cell-depleted T cells, or T cells were the source of the cDNA or gDNA that made up the material.

The V gene's germline CDR1 is MRHNA and CDR2 SNTAGT. This CDR3 has 13 residues. Trimming cost V 5 bases and J 7 bases, with 12 bases left between them. Source study methods: Counts of nucleated cells, estimated from reference gene primer amplification, were obtained. Profiling relied on immunoSEQ multiplex PCR, and the TCRdb table lists in-frame clones only, not all of them. The DNA gave D and trimming, while V, J and clone size come from that table. The data hold around 110,000 clones, with roughly 83% observed a single time. The sample consisted of peripheral blood. The chain uses TRBV6-4 and TRBJ1-5; a weak D match, TRBD1 (5 bases). This TCR came from a man younger than 40 with acute or convalescent COVID-19. The CDR3 protein is CASSKGEGQPQHF. The DNA for the CDR3 is TGTGCCAGCAGTAAAGGGGAAGGCCAGCCCCAGCATTTT.